Sequencing of this T cell receptor (beta chain) was carried out in a study of low-dose radiotherapy and immunotherapy resistance in tumors. Study details: Each fraction for Cohort 1 was 0.5 Gy, given every 2 weeks, and the total came to 6.5 Gy. Over 26 weeks, cohort 2 got 1 Gy every two weeks, reaching 13 Gy.

The time point denotes: after trial treatment. Treatment given: LDRT plus nivolumab, ipilimumab, low-dose cyclophosphamide and aspirin (RACIN trial). This clonotype came up many times. TRAV and TRBV primers primed cDNA for both TCRalpha and TCRbeta. Both a constant-region primer and a V-primer adapter served to amplify TCRs across 15 to 25 PCR cycles. TCRdb fed the reads into MiXCR, producing one record per CDR3 protein. There are tens of thousands of distinct CDR3 sequences in the sample; around 21% occur only once, and roughly 9.4% lies in the top ten. This material consisted of PBMCs, taken after low-dose radiotherapy plus immunotherapy. The source of this sequence is a female donor with ovarian cancer.

DNA for the CDR3: TGTGCCTGGGGGACATTCGGCGAGCAGTACTTC. It encodes CAWGTFGEQYF. The chain joins TRBV30 to TRBJ2-7; D is perhaps TRBD1 (6 bases). Between the trimmed V and J ends, which lost 5 bases and 6 bases, there was a span of 11 bases. CDR1 is GTSNPN, CDR2 SVGIG, per germline (reference sequence). This CDR3 spans 11 amino acids.